This T cell receptor beta chain was identified during a study of T cells in Graves' hyperthyroidism and ophthalmopathy. Amplification yielded TCR beta CDR3 regions, with RNA transcripts as the source. A set of HTBI primers served as the primers for a first-round RT-PCR of the TCR CDR3. TCRdb re-analysed the multiplex PCR reads in MiXCR, keeping a single row per CDR3 protein. This sample has more than 350,000 distinct CDR3 sequences, with approximately 18% found just once. By frequency in the sample, this clonotype is medium-sized (0.01 to 0.1%). Newly diagnosed hyperthyroidism patients aged 18 to 65 years had disease lasting under 2 months. Thyroid ultrasound, orbital computed tomography, clinical symptoms, and serum thyroxine and TRAb underpinned diagnoses. Blood was sampled at initial diagnosis of hyperthyroidism, prior to onset of any ophthalmopathy symptoms. Germline-derived CDR1 and CDR2 are MDHEN and SYDVKM. V shed 7 bases and J shed 5 bases, with 11 bases lying between them. The CDR3 extends over 12 amino acids.

The chain uses TRBV28 and TRBJ2-5; D could derive from TRBD1 or TRBD2 (5 bases each). This receptor was obtained from a woman in her twenties or thirties with Graves' hyperthyroidism that later progressed to Graves' ophthalmopathy. Sequenced material: blood. CDR3 amino acids: CASKAGTETQYF. DNA for the CDR3: TGTGCCAGCAAAGCAGGGACCGAGACCCAGTACTTC.